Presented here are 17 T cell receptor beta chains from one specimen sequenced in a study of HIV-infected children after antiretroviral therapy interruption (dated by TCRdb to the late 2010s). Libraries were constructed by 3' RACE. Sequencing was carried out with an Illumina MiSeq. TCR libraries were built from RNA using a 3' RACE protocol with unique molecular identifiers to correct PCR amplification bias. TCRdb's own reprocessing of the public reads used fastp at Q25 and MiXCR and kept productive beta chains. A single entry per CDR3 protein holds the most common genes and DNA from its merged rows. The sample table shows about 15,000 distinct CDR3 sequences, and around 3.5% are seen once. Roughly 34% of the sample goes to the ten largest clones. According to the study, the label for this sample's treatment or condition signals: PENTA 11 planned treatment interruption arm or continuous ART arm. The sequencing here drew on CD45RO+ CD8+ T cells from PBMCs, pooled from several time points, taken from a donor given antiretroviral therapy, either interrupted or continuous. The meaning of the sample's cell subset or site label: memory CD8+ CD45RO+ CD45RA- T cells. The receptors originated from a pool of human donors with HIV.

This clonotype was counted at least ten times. CDR3 in DNA: TGCGCCAGCAGCTTGGGGGGAGGACAGCCCCAGCATTTT. This encodes CASSLGGGQPQHF. The J gene is TRBJ1-5, the V gene TRBV5-1; D ambiguous. The CDR3 length is 13 residues. Trimming removed 0 bases at V and 7 bases at J, with 8 bases between. CDR1 is SGHRS and CDR2 is YFSETQ in the germline V gene.

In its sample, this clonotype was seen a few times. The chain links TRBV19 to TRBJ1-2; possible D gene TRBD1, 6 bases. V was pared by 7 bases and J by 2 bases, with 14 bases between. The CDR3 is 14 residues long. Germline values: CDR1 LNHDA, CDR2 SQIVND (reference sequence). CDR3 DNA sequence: TGTGCCAGTACTACCAGGGGACCGAACTATGGCTACACCTTC. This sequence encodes CASTTRGPNYGYTF.

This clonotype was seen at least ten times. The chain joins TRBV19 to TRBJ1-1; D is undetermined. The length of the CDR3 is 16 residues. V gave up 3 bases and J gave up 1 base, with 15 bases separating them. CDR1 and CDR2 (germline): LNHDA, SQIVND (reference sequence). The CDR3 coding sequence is TGTGCCAGTAGTATTAGGGTCACAGTTGAGAACACTGAAGCTTTCTTT. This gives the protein CASSIRVTVENTEAFF. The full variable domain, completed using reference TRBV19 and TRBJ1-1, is DGGITQSPKYLFRKEGQNVTLSCEQNLNHDAMYWYRQDPGQGLRLIYYSQIVNDFQKGDIAEGYSVSREKKESFPLTVTSAQKNPTAFYLCASSIRVTVENTEAFFGQGTRLTVV.

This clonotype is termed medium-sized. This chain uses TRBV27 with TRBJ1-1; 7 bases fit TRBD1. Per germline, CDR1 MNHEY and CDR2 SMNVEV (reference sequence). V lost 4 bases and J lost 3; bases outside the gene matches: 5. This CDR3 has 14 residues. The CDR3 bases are TGTGCCAGCAGTTACACACAGGGGTACACTGAAGCTTTCTTT. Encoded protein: CASSYTQGYTEAFF.

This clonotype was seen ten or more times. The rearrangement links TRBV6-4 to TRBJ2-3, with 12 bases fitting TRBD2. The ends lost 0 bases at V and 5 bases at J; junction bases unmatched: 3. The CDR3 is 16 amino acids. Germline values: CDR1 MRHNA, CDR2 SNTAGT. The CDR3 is CASSDSLAGGKDTQYF. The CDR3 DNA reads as TGTGCCAGCAGTGACTCGCTAGCGGGGGGGAAAGATACGCAGTATTTT.

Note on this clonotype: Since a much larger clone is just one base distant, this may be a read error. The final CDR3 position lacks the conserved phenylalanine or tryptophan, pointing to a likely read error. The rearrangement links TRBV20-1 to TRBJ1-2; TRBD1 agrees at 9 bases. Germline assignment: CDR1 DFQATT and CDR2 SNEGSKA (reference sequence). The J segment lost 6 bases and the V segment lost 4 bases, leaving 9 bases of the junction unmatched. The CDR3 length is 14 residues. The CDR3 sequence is CSAKSGTGIDGYTV. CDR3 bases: TGCAGTGCTAAATCCGGGACAGGGATCGATGGCTACACCGTC.

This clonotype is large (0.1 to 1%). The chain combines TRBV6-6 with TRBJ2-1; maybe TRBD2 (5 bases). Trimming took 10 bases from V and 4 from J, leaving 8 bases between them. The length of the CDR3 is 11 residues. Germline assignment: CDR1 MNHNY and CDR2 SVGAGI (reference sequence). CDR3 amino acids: CATGLYNEQFF. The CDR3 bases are TGTGCCACTGGACTTTACAATGAGCAGTTCTTC.

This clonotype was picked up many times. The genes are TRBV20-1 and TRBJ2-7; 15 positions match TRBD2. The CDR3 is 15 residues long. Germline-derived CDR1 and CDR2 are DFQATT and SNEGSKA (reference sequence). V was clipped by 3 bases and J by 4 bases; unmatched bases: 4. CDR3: CSARGTSGRQYEQYF. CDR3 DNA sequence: TGCAGTGCTAGGGGGACTAGCGGGAGGCAGTACGAGCAGTACTTC.

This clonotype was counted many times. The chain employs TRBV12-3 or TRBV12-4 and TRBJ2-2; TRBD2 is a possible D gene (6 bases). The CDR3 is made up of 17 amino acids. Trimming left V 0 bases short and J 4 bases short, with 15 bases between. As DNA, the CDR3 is TGTGCCAGCAGTTTAGCGTTTGGAGGGCAGGCCACCGGGGAGCTGTTTTTT. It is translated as CASSLAFGGQATGELFF.

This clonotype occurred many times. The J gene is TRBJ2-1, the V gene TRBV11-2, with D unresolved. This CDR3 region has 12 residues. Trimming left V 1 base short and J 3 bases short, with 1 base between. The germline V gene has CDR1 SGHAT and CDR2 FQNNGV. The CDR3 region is CASSLVYNEQFF. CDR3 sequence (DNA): TGTGCCAGCAGCTTAGTCTACAATGAGCAGTTCTTC.

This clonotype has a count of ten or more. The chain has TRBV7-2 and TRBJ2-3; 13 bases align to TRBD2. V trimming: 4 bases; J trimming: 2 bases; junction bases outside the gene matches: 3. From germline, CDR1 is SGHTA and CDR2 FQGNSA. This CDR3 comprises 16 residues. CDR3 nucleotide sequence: TGTGCCAGCAGCTCTACTAGCGGGGGGGCCACAGATACGCAGTATTTT. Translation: CASSSTSGGATDTQYF.

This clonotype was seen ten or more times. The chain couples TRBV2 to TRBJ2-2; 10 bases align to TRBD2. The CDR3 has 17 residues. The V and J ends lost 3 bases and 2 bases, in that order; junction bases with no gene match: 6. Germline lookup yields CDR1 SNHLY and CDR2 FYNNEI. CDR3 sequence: CASSDPAGGLNTGELFF. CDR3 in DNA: TGTGCCAGCAGTGACCCAGCGGGGGGGTTAAACACCGGGGAGCTGTTTTTT.

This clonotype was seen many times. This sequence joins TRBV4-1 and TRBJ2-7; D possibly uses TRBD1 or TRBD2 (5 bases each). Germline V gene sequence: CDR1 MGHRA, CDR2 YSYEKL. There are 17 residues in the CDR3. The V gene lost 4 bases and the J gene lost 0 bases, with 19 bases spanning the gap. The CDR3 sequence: CASSPLKVAGSSYEQYF. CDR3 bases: TGCGCCAGCAGCCCCCTAAAGGTGGCAGGGAGCTCCTACGAGCAGTACTTC.

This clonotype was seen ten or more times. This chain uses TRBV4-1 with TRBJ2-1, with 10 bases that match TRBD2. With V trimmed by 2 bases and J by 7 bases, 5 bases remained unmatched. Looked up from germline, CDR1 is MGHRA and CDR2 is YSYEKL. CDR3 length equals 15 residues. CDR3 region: CASSQLAGARNEQFF. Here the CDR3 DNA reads TGCGCCAGCAGCCAACTAGCGGGGGCCCGGAATGAGCAGTTCTTC.

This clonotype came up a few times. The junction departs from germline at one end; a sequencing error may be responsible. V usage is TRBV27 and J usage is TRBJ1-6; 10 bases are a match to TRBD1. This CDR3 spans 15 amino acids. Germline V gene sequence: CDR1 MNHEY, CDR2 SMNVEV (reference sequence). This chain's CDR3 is CTSSAEDRGNSPLHF. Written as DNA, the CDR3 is TGCACCAGCAGTGCGGAGGACAGGGGGAATTCACCCCTCCACTTT.

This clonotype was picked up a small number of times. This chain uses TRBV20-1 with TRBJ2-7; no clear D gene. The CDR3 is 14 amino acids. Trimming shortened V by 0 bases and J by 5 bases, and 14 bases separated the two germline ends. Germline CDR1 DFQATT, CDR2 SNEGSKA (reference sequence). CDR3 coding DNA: TGCAGTGCTAGAGACCCGGACGAGTGGAACGAGCAGTACTTC. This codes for CSARDPDEWNEQYF.

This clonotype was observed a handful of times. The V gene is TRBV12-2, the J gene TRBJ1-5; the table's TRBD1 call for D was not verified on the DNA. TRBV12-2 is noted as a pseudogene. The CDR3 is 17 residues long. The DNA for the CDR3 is TGTGCAAGTCGAACTTATGGTTCCCTCCGGGACCAGGAGCCCCAGCATTTT. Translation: CASRTYGSLRDQEPQHF.